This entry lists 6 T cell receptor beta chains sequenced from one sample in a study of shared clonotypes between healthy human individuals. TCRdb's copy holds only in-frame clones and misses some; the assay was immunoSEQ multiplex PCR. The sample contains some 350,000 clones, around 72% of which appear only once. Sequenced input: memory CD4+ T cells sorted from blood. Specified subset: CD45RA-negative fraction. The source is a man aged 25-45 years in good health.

The CDR3 loop is CASSPNMNTEAFF. The CDR3 nucleotides are TGTGCCAGCAGTCCCAATATGAACACTGAAGCTTTCTTT. This chain links TRBV6-5 with TRBJ1-1; no clear D gene. The CDR3 is 13 residues long. V lost 5 bases and J 0 bases, leaving 7 bases between the germline ends. The germline V gene has CDR1 MNHEY and CDR2 SVGAGI.

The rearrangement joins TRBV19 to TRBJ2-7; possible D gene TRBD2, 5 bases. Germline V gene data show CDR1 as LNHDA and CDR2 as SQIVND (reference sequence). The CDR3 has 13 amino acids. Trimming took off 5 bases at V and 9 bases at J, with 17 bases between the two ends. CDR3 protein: CASSSGLSLGQYF. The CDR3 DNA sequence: TGTGCCAGTAGTTCCGGACTCTCCCTAGGGCAGTACTTC.

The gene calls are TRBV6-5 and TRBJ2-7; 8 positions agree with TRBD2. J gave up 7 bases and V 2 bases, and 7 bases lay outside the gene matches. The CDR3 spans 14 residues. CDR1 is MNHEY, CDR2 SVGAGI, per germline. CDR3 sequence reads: CASSYRGGLGEQYF. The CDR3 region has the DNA TGTGCCAGCAGTTACCGGGGGGGGCTGGGTGAGCAGTACTTC.

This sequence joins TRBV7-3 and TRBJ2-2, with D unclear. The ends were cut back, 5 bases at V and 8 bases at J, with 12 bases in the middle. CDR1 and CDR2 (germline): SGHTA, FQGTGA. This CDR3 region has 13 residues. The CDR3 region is CASSPTAFGELFF. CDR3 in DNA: TGTGCCAGCAGCCCTACCGCCTTTGGGGAGCTGTTTTTT.

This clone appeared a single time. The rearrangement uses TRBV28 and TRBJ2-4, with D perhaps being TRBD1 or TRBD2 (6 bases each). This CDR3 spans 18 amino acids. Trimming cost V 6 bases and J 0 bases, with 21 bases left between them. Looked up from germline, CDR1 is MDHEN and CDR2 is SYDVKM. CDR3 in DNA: TGTGCCAGCAGCCCCACACCGGGGGCTGAGCTAGCCAAAAACATTCAGTACTTC. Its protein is CASSPTPGAELAKNIQYF.

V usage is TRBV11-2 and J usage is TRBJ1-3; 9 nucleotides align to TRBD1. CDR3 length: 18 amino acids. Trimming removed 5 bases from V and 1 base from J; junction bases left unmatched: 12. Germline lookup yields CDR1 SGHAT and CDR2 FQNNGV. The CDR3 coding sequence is TGTGCCAGCAGCCCCAACTCCAACAGGGGGCAGTCTGGAAACACCATATATTTT. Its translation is CASSPNSNRGQSGNTIYF.